The present T cell receptor (beta chain) was sequenced within a study of technical replicates of blood from a few donors. Produced via immunoSEQ multiplex PCR; TCRdb's table is partial and in-frame only. This sample has about 98,000 clones, with approximately 94% found just once. Points on this clone: Relative to the germline gene, one junction end is altered; a read error may explain this.

The sequenced sample was T cells isolated from PBMCs. The sequence came from a human donor in good health.

For the CDR3, the DNA is TGCAGCGTCGAAGAGGGGGGGCGCAAAAAACTGTTTTTT. It yields the protein CSVEEGGRKKLFF. The chain couples TRBV29-1 to TRBJ1-4; a weak D match, TRBD1 (6 bases). Looked up from germline, CDR1 is SQVTM and CDR2 is ANQGSEA. The CDR3 is 13 residues long. Complete variable domain (other parts from reference TRBV29-1 and TRBJ1-4): SAVISQKPSRDICQRGTSLTIQCQVDSQVTMMFWYRQQPGQSLTLIATANQGSEATYESGFVIDKFPISRPNLTFSTLTVSNMSPEDSSIYLCSVEEGGRKKLFFGSGTQLSVL.